This T cell receptor (beta chain) appears in the sequencing data of a study of beta chain features in type 1 diabetes (dated by TCRdb to 2016 to 2018). The study in broad terms: No differences in mean age, gender distribution, total cell number or subset yield were found between patients and healthy donors. The study compared TCRB repertoires of sorted circulating CD4+ T cell subsets between recently diagnosed type 1 diabetes patients and matched healthy donors. A total of approximately 99,000,000 sorted cells were examined across all samples, and RNA yield correlated strongly with the number of cells per subset. Naive and central memory subsets were obtained from all 30 or so donors, but regulatory and stem cell-like memory subsets were isolated from only 8 patients and 8 healthy donors.

This clone was detected a few times. No antigen is known for it. Base qualities are not recorded, but no much larger clone differs from it by a single base. The paper as a whole reports these results and caveats: Sequencing cDNA rather than genomic DNA could over-represent highly expressing activated cells, although activation and CD3 levels did not differ between groups. Naive, central memory and regulatory TCRB repertoires appeared to be more alike among patients than among healthy donors. Fewer insertions and more nucleotide deletions at VDJ recombination sites were observed in patients with type 1 diabetes, implying thymic rearrangement abnormalities. A moderate but significant shortening of TCRB CDR3 length was observed in type 1 diabetes patients in all four CD4+ subsets. PCR may preferentially amplify shorter templates, but because patient and control samples were amplified and corrected together, any resulting skew would affect both groups equally. Only small numbers of individuals were included in the HLA sub-analyses, which left unresolved whether HLA type had any influence on TCRB rearrangement.

For CDR1 and CDR2, the germline V gene lists ENHRY and SYGVKD. V and J are trimmed by 8 bases and 1 base, and the gene matches miss 7 bases of the junction. From the cysteine through the phenylalanine, the CDR3 covers 15 amino acids. CDR3 DNA is the only sequence kept; it has 45 bases, read in frame from the first base. The entire amount of isolated RNA was reverse transcribed using the High Capacity cDNA Reverse Transcription Kit, so the sequenced TCRB transcripts were expressed ones. Naive, central memory and regulatory T cell samples underwent deep immunoSEQ sequencing, averaging roughly 3.5 million total reads per sample. After sorted cells were lysed in RLT buffer, RNA was extracted with DNase-treated RNeasy Micro or Mini kits, with the choice depending on cell number. Each cell subset was processed separately to prevent cross-contamination, with patient and healthy donor samples processed together. The immunoSEQ multiplex PCR was used to amplify TCRB sequences from cDNA, generating 87-bp fragments that spanned the CDR3 region. Sequencing of the amplicons was performed on the Illumina HiSeq platform. Turning to the authors' computational methods: Synthetic template baselines were used to correct PCR bias computationally, reads within Hamming distance 2 were collapsed, and singletons that could not be merged were discarded. Reads were aligned to IMGT to assign V, D and J genes, CDR3 length, and insertions or deletions at six rearrangement sites. Within each subset, clonotype counts were normalized to sorted cell number, and only after that were true diversity and Gini coefficients computed with the tcR R package. Repertoire sharing was quantified using the overlap coefficient calculated on TCRB nucleotide sequences. The clones in this table, taken by TCRdb from immuneACCESS, are in-frame only. Not every clone is retained; where verified, under half of the shortfall comes from an unresolved V gene, and the cause of the rest is unknown. The DNA gave D and trimming, while V, J and clone size come from that table. This sample gives about 240,000 clones in total; about 30% of them show up just once. Jointly, the top ten make up around 4% of the sample.

Each donor gave one peripheral blood draw, averaging around 0.11 L, which was collected into heparinised tubes. A BD FACSAria II and a panel including CD45RO, CCR7, CD25, CD127, CD95 and CD27 were used to sort naive, central memory, regulatory and stem cell-like memory CD4+ T cells. Every sorted population had a purity above 95%. PBMCs were separated immediately by Lymphoprep density gradient centrifugation and were stained directly, without being cultured. Samples were stained and sorted in pairs, with one healthy donor and one patient per experiment, so that batch effects were minimized. The receptor was isolated from a man aged 25-45 years in good health. The sequenced material came from central memory CD4+ T cells from blood. The sequence is built from TRBV10-3 and TRBJ2-7; a stretch of 11 junction bases matches TRBD2. The CDR3 corresponds to CAIFDGTSGSYEQYF. The sequenced DNA is TGTGCCATCTTTGACGGGACTAGCGGTTCCTACGAGCAGTACTTC.